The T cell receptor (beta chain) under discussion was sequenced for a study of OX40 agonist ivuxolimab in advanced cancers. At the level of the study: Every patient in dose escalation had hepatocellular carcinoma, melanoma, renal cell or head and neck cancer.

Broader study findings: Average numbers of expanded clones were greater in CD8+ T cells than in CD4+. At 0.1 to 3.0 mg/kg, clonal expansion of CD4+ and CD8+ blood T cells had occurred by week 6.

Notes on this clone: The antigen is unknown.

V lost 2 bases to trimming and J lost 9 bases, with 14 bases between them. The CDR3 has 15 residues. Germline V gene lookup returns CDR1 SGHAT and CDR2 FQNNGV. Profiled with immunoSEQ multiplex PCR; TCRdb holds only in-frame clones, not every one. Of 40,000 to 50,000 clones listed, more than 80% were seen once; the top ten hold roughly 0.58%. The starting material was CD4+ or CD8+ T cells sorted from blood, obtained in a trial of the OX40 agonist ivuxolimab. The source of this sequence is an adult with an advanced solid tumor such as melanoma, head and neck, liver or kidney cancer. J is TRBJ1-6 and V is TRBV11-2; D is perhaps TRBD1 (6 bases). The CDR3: CASSLMSGVGSPLHF. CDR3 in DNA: TGTGCCAGCAGCTTAATGTCAGGGGTCGGTTCACCCCTCCACTTT.